This TCR beta chain was observed in a study of OX40 agonist ivuxolimab in advanced cancers. Overall study findings and caveats: The average count of expanded clones was higher among CD8+ T cells than among CD4+.

Germline V gene lookup returns CDR1 SEHNR and CDR2 FQNEAQ (reference sequence). V was pared by 2 bases and J by 14 bases, with 5 bases of the junction left unmatched. This CDR3 contains 12 residues. A note on this clone: What it recognizes is unknown.

The data were produced by immunoSEQ multiplex PCR, yet TCRdb's version contains in-frame clones alone and is incomplete. The sample lists 55,000 to 70,000 clones; roughly 89% were seen once. Peripheral blood came from all dose cohorts at three timepoints. The sample here was CD4+ or CD8+ T cells sorted from blood, taken in a trial of the OX40 agonist ivuxolimab. The receptor comes from an adult with an advanced solid tumor such as melanoma, head and neck, liver or kidney cancer. The chain joins TRBV7-9 to TRBJ2-1, with 8 bases lining up with TRBD2. In DNA form, the CDR3 reads TGTGCCAGCAGCTTACATGGGCGGGGGGAGTTCTTC. As protein: CASSLHGRGEFF.